The source of this TCR beta chain is a study of T cell responses to AZD1222 COVID-19 vaccine. Generated by immunoSEQ multiplex PCR, the TCRdb table keeps only in-frame clones and is missing some. The sample lists roughly 100,000 clones; roughly 86% were seen once. Study-wide results and caveats: The repertoires were collected only after the peak T cell response. Unmutated variant regions are reportedly targeted by nearly half of spike-specific TCRs. After two AZD1222 doses, spike-specific TCR breadth and depth rose versus day 0. Regions 160-218 and 743-854 held dominance among vaccine-associated CD4 TCRs, which spanned spike.

Turning to this clone: As yet, its antigen is unknown.

The CDR3 length is 15 residues. Germline V gene lookup returns CDR1 SEHNR and CDR2 FQNEAQ (reference sequence). V dropped 4 bases and J dropped 0 bases, with 11 bases sitting between them. J is TRBJ2-3 and V is TRBV7-9; a possible D gene is TRBD1 (5 bases). Specimen: peripheral blood, collected 28 days after the second dose of the MenACWY control vaccine. The origin of this receptor is an adult who received the MenACWY meningococcal vaccine as a control. CDR3 nucleotide sequence: TGTGCCAGCAGCTGGGGCAGAGTGAGCACAGATACGCAGTATTTT. Translated: CASSWGRVSTDTQYF.